This T cell receptor beta chain emerged from a study of blood T cell repertoires in COVID-19. Study background: The cDNA or gDNA used as material had been derived from T cells, B-cell-depleted T cells, or PBMCs.

Sequenced by immunoSEQ multiplex PCR; TCRdb stores in-frame clones only, minus some. The table has a few hundred thousand clones, about 92% seen once. Participant ages covered about 18 to 95 years across around 25 US areas. Each participant's cohort was designated according to participant-reported clinical history. The CDR3 loop spans 20 amino acids. V was pared by 0 bases and J by 0 bases, with 16 bases of the junction left unmatched. The germline V gene has CDR1 SGHRS and CDR2 YFSETQ. The genes are TRBV5-1 and TRBJ1-1; 8 positions match TRBD1. The source is a man aged 18 to 30 who had recovered from COVID-19. The sequenced material came from PBMCs or T cells enriched from blood (not recorded which). The CDR3 is CASSLAPAGGIVGMNTEAFF. In DNA, the CDR3 is TGCGCCAGCAGCTTGGCCCCGGCAGGGGGCATAGTCGGCATGAACACTGAAGCTTTCTTT. Full variable domain (missing parts from reference TRBV5-1 and TRBJ1-1): KAGVTQTPRYLIKTRGQQVTLSCSPISGHRSVSWYQQTPGQGLQFLFEYFSETQRNKGNFPGRFSGRQFSNSRSEMNVSTLELGDSALYLCASSLAPAGGIVGMNTEAFFGQGTRLTVV.